Below, 29 T cell receptor beta chains from the same sample are listed, as sequenced in a study of regulatory T cells in long-lasting Graves disease. Arm-PCR with iRepertoire HTBI primers amplified the CDR3 regions for these TCR beta libraries. TCRdb re-analysed the multiplex PCR reads in MiXCR, keeping a single row per CDR3 protein. The data hold 350,000 to 500,000 distinct CDR3 sequences, with 16% observed a single time. The time point is: newly diagnosed GD, antithyroid drugs for less than 3 months. TCR sequences were obtained from RNA taken from PBMCs. Separately, the same data were catalogued under a study of T cells in Graves' hyperthyroidism and ophthalmopathy.

The sequences come from peripheral blood mononuclear cells (PBMCs), collected at new diagnosis, from a patient treated with antithyroid drugs. The receptors stem from a woman between 25 and 40 years old with Graves disease.

The table lists this clonotype with many counts. The chain recombines TRBV3-1 with TRBJ2-1; D is perhaps TRBD2 (5 bases). The germline gives CDR1 LGHDT, CDR2 YNNKEL (reference sequence). The length of the CDR3 is 14 residues. V was trimmed by 4 bases and J by 7 bases, leaving 14 bases between them. The DNA for the CDR3 is TGTGCCAGCAGCCCATGGACGGGGTGGAATGAGCAGTTCTTC. Its translation is CASSPWTGWNEQFF.

Only a few counts were recorded for this clonotype. The chain has TRBV7-9 and TRBJ2-1; 16 bases match TRBD2. The V gene end was trimmed by 5 bases and the J gene end by 1 base; junction bases not matched to a gene: 14. CDR3 length: 21 amino acids. Germline CDR1 SEHNR, CDR2 FQNEAQ (reference sequence). The CDR3 DNA reads as TGTGCCAGCAGCACTACCACCGGGACTAGCGGGAGGGCGCCATCCTACAATGAGCAGTTCTTC. Encoded protein: CASSTTTGTSGRAPSYNEQFF.

This clonotype was counted many times. V is TRBV2 and J is TRBJ2-5; possibly TRBD2 for D (6 bases). V lost 6 bases, J lost 5 bases, and 16 bases lay in between. The germline gives CDR1 SNHLY, CDR2 FYNNEI. This CDR3 has 14 residues. The DNA of the CDR3 is TGTGCCAGCAGGGAGGGGATCGGGGTTGAGACCCAGTACTTC. Protein: CASREGIGVETQYF.

A few counts support this clonotype. The chain recombines TRBV20-1 with TRBJ2-5; 8 bases map to TRBD2. The V segment lost 3 bases and the J segment 5 bases; nucleotides outside the gene matches: 5. The CDR3 is made up of 13 amino acids. Looked up from germline, CDR1 is DFQATT and CDR2 is SNEGSKA (reference sequence). The CDR3 coding sequence is TGCAGTGCTAGGGAAGGCGGGAGGGAGACCCAGTACTTC. Its translation is CSAREGGRETQYF.

This clonotype showed up many times. The chain carries TRBV2 and TRBJ2-1; 12 bases match TRBD2. V lost 6 bases to trimming and J lost 5 bases; unmatched junction nucleotides: 5. The CDR3 is made up of 15 amino acids. CDR1 and CDR2 (germline): SNHLY, FYNNEI. In nucleotides, the CDR3 is TGTGCCAGCAGCGGGACTAGCGGGCCCCACAATGAGCAGTTCTTC. This codes for CASSGTSGPHNEQFF.

The CDR3 bases are TGTGCCAGCAGCTTATCAACTAGCGGGAGCCATGAGCAGTTCTTC. Encoded protein: CASSLSTSGSHEQFF. This chain connects TRBV7-3 to TRBJ2-1; 11 nucleotides match TRBD2. This CDR3 has 15 amino acids. V dropped 2 bases and J dropped 8; count of bases not matched to a gene: 5. CDR1 SGHTA and CDR2 FQGTGA come from the germline V gene. Filled out from reference TRBV7-3 and TRBJ2-1, the complete variable domain reads GAGVSQTPSNKVTEKGKYVELRCDPISGHTALYWYRQSLGQGPEFLIYFQGTGAADDSGLPNDRFFAVRPEGSVSTLKIQRTERGDSAVYLCASSLSTSGSHEQFFGPGTRLTVL.

This clonotype was detected ten times or more. J is TRBJ2-1 and V is TRBV5-4, with TRBD2 matching over 9 bases. The CDR3 runs 15 residues. The germline CDR1 and CDR2 sequences are SGHNT and YYREEE (reference sequence). The V and J ends lost 5 bases and 3 bases, in that order; junction bases with no gene match: 6. This chain's CDR3 is CASRETSGNYNEQFF. CDR3 nucleotides: TGTGCCAGCAGGGAGACTAGCGGTAACTACAATGAGCAGTTCTTC.

The chain links TRBV10-3 to TRBJ1-5, with D possibly TRBD1 on 5 matching bases. Deletions cut 6 bases from V and 5 bases from J, with 14 bases between. CDR3 size: 14 residues. Germline CDR1 reads ENHRY; CDR2 reads SYGVKD. The CDR3 DNA reads as TGTGCCATCAGCGAGACCGACAGCTATCAGCCCCAGCATTTT. This codes for CAISETDSYQPQHF.

Many counts were recorded for this clonotype. This sequence joins TRBV9 and TRBJ2-7; TRBD2 matches 8 bases. Germline CDR1 reads SGDLS; CDR2 reads YYNGEE. The CDR3 is 15 residues long. V shed 3 bases, J shed 0 bases, and the junction held 5 bases outside the gene matches. Here the CDR3 reads CASSGIAGPSYEQYF. The CDR3 DNA follows: TGTGCCAGCAGCGGAATAGCGGGACCCTCCTACGAGCAGTACTTC. The variable domain in full, with the rest retrieved from reference TRBV9 and TRBJ2-7, is DSGVTQTPKHLITATGQRVTLRCSPRSGDLSVYWYQQSLDQGLQFLIQYYNGEERAKGNILERFSAQQFPDLHSELNLSSLELGDSALYFCASSGIAGPSYEQYFGPGTRLTVT.

This clonotype has a count of ten or more. This sequence joins TRBV20-1 and TRBJ2-7, with D perhaps TRBD1 (5 bases). Germline V CDR1 and CDR2: DFQATT, SNEGSKA (reference sequence). The V and J ends lost 5 bases and 2 bases respectively, with 22 bases between them. The CDR3 sequence is 16 residues long. The CDR3, as DNA: TGCAGTGCTCCCCGGACAAGGGGCTACGCTGCCTACGAGCAGTACTTC. Its translation: CSAPRTRGYAAYEQYF.

This clonotype has a handful of counts. The rearrangement uses TRBV7-9 and TRBJ2-1, with 8 nucleotides matching TRBD2. V gave up 3 bases and J gave up 10 bases; unmatched junction bases: 8. The CDR3 contains 14 residues. CDR1 is SEHNR and CDR2 is FQNEAQ in the germline V gene (reference sequence). CDR3 protein: CASSLGLGVGEQFF. The CDR3 DNA sequence: TGTGCCAGCAGCTTGGGACTAGGGGTAGGAGAGCAGTTCTTC.

This clonotype was observed at least ten times. The chain uses TRBV28 and TRBJ2-3; D may be TRBD2 (6 bases). Trimming pared 2 bases from V and 2 bases from J, leaving 11 bases between. CDR1 is MDHEN, CDR2 SYDVKM, per germline. CDR3 length: 15 amino acids. The CDR3 nucleotides are TGTGCCAGCAGTTTAGTGAGGGGACTCACAGATACGCAGTATTTT. Its translation is CASSLVRGLTDTQYF.

As for this clonotype: A read error may be the cause here, since a much bigger clone is one base away. The J gene is TRBJ2-3, the V gene TRBV7-2; 7 positions match TRBD2. In germline, CDR1 is SGHTA, CDR2 FQGNSA. The CDR3 contains 14 residues. The CDR3 reads CASGLLASTDTQYF. CDR3 nucleotides: TGTGCCAGCGGCTTACTAGCGAGCACAGATACGCAGTATTTT.

This clonotype has at least ten counts. V is TRBV28 and J is TRBJ2-1; D may be TRBD1 or TRBD2 (5 bases each). The CDR3 extends over 15 amino acids. The V end lost 7 bases, the J end lost 0 bases, and 13 bases lay between the germline ends. CDR1 and CDR2 (germline): MDHEN, SYDVKM. The CDR3 sequence is CASNPPGPSYNEQFF. In DNA, the CDR3 is TGTGCCAGCAATCCACCGGGACCCTCCTACAATGAGCAGTTCTTC.

This chain uses TRBV6-1 with TRBJ2-1, with D possibly TRBD2 on 6 matching bases. This CDR3 spans 14 amino acids. Germline values: CDR1 MNHNS, CDR2 SASEGT. V shed 7 bases and J shed 6 bases, with 16 bases lying between them. The CDR3 sequence: CASKYLGEANEQFF. The CDR3 bases are TGTGCCAGCAAATATCTCGGGGAGGCCAATGAGCAGTTCTTC.

This clonotype occurred a few times. This sequence joins TRBV3-1 and TRBJ2-3; 12 bases agree with TRBD2. This CDR3 region has 16 residues. The germline gives CDR1 LGHDT, CDR2 YNNKEL (reference sequence). With 4 bases clipped from V and 7 bases from J, the junction kept 9 bases outside the gene matches. CDR3 residues: CASSLPGLAGAYTQYF. The CDR3 DNA reads as TGTGCCAGCAGCCTACCGGGACTAGCGGGTGCATATACGCAGTATTTT.

This clonotype was counted many times. The rearrangement links TRBV19 to TRBJ1-2; 7 positions match TRBD1. V dropped 9 bases and J dropped 6; count of bases not matched to a gene: 10. CDR3 length equals 13 residues. The V gene's germline CDR1 is LNHDA and CDR2 SQIVND (reference sequence). For the CDR3, the DNA is TGTGCCAGCACCGATCGACAGGGACATGGCTACACCTTC. This codes for CASTDRQGHGYTF.

This clonotype appeared many times. The chain employs TRBV6-1 and TRBJ1-2, with a tentative D call TRBD1 (6 bases). With 5 bases removed from V and 6 bases from J, the gap between germline ends came to 22 bases. This CDR3 contains 16 residues. Germline CDR1 MNHNS, CDR2 SASEGT. The CDR3 DNA reads as TGTGCCAGCAGTAGGCGCCTTCGGGACACTTTTCATGGCTACACCTTC. Translated, it gives CASSRRLRDTFHGYTF.

This clonotype was recorded many times. This sequence joins TRBV20-1 and TRBJ2-1; D perhaps matches TRBD2 (6 bases). Germline V gene data show CDR1 as DFQATT and CDR2 as SNEGSKA (reference sequence). Trimming removed 0 bases at V and 0 bases at J, with 21 bases between. CDR3 length: 19 residues. The CDR3: CSARDWRGTPGRSYNEQFF. The CDR3 DNA is TGCAGTGCTAGAGACTGGCGCGGGACCCCTGGACGCTCCTACAATGAGCAGTTCTTC.

Ten or more counts support this clonotype. The V call is TRBV2, the J call TRBJ2-7; possibly TRBD1 for D (5 bases). Germline V gene sequence: CDR1 SNHLY, CDR2 FYNNEI. V was shortened by 11 bases and J by 0 bases, with 17 bases between the two germline ends. This CDR3 is 14 amino acids long. CDR3 protein: CASHPFDSSYEQYF. The CDR3 bases are TGTGCCTCCCACCCCTTTGACAGCTCCTACGAGCAGTACTTC.

This clonotype was seen ten or more times. This sequence joins TRBV9 and TRBJ2-7; possible D gene TRBD1, 6 bases. V was cut by 2 bases and J by 1 base, with 10 bases left in between. Germline V lookup: CDR1 SGDLS, CDR2 YYNGEE. The CDR3 is 14 amino acids. CDR3 nucleotide sequence: TGTGCCAGCAGCGTCGGGACACTTTCCTACGAGCAGTACTTC. This codes for CASSVGTLSYEQYF. The entire variable domain, with the rest obtained from reference TRBV9 and TRBJ2-7, is as follows: DSGVTQTPKHLITATGQRVTLRCSPRSGDLSVYWYQQSLDQGLQFLIQYYNGEERAKGNILERFSAQQFPDLHSELNLSSLELGDSALYFCASSVGTLSYEQYFGPGTRLTVT.

For this clonotype: A single base separates this from a much larger clone, so it may be a read error. This rearrangement joins TRBV5-1 to TRBJ2-3; 9 nucleotides match TRBD2. The end of the DNA fits TRBJ2-7 better, so the J call may be wrong. Per the germline V gene, CDR1 is SGHRS and CDR2 is YFSETQ. There are 15 residues in the CDR3. The CDR3 region has the DNA TGCGCCAGCAGCTTGGGGCTAGCGGGGTACGGTGAGCAGTACTTC. It translates to CASSLGLAGYGEQYF.

This clonotype was picked up many times. The chain employs TRBV11-2 and TRBJ1-3; D is perhaps TRBD1 (6 bases). Trimming shortened V by 3 bases and J by 0 bases, and 15 bases separated the two germline ends. CDR3 size: 17 residues. The germline V gene encodes CDR1 SGHAT and CDR2 FQNNGV. The chain's CDR3 is CASSLHLGAYSGNTIYF. In DNA, the CDR3 is TGTGCCAGCAGCTTGCACCTGGGGGCCTACTCTGGAAACACCATATATTTT.

This clonotype came up many times. The genes are TRBV20-1 and TRBJ1-2; 7 bases match TRBD1. After removal of 7 bases from V and 4 bases from J, the junction contained 6 bases not matched to a gene. Per germline, CDR1 DFQATT and CDR2 SNEGSKA (reference sequence). CDR3 size: 12 residues. The DNA of the CDR3 is TGCAGTGTAATTTGGACAGGCTATGGCTACACCTTC. Residues: CSVIWTGYGYTF.

This clonotype was observed a few times. This sequence joins TRBV9 and TRBJ2-1; 11 bases align to TRBD2. With V trimmed by 3 bases and J by 4 bases, 0 bases remained unmatched. Looked up from germline, CDR1 is SGDLS and CDR2 is YYNGEE. This CDR3 region has 14 residues. The CDR3 is CASSASGRYNEQFF. In DNA, the CDR3 is TGTGCCAGCAGCGCTAGCGGGAGGTACAATGAGCAGTTCTTC.

The sample holds many counts of this clonotype. The gene calls are TRBV24-1 and TRBJ1-2; TRBD1 is a possible D gene (5 bases). Germline CDR1 KGHDR, CDR2 SFDVKD. There are 16 residues in the CDR3. Trimming removed 3 bases at V and 2 bases at J, with 15 bases between. The CDR3 loop reads CATSDQTGTENYGYTF. In nucleotides, the CDR3 is TGTGCCACCAGTGATCAAACCGGGACGGAGAACTATGGCTACACCTTC.

The chain couples TRBV28 to TRBJ2-7; 16 bases are a match to TRBD2. The CDR3 length is 19 residues. Germline CDR1 and CDR2: MDHEN and SYDVKM. The ends lost 5 bases at V and 6 bases at J; junction bases unmatched: 16. The CDR3 spells CASSPRVPGLAGGGGEQYF. CDR3 DNA: TGTGCCAGCAGTCCCCGTGTACCGGGACTAGCGGGAGGGGGGGGCGAGCAGTACTTC. The whole variable domain, filled in from reference TRBV28 and TRBJ2-7, reads DVKVTQSSRYLVKRTGEKVFLECVQDMDHENMFWYRQDPGLGLRLIYFSYDVKMKEKGDIPEGYSVSREKKERFSLILESASTNQTSMYLCASSPRVPGLAGGGGEQYFGPGTRLTVT.

This clonotype was seen at least ten times. The chain has TRBV28 and TRBJ2-2, with TRBD1 matching over 9 bases. Germline V gene data show CDR1 as MDHEN and CDR2 as SYDVKM. The CDR3 sequence is 16 residues long. The V segment lost 3 bases and the J segment 0 bases; nucleotides outside the gene matches: 2. This CDR3 reads CASSLWDRANTGELFF. The CDR3 coding sequence is TGTGCCAGCAGTTTGTGGGACAGGGCGAACACCGGGGAGCTGTTTTTT.

In its sample, this clonotype was seen many times. The chain joins TRBV28 to TRBJ2-5; 9 bases are shared with TRBD2. In germline, CDR1 is MDHEN, CDR2 SYDVKM. This CDR3 contains 14 residues. The ends lost 5 bases at V and 5 bases at J; junction bases unmatched: 6. The CDR3 sequence is CASSTIAGAETQYF. Written as DNA, the CDR3 is TGTGCCAGCAGTACAATAGCGGGAGCGGAGACCCAGTACTTC.